A single sample gave rise to the 18 T cell receptor beta chains below, sequenced in a study of identical twins. TCRdb fed the 5' RACE reads into MiXCR, producing one record per CDR3 protein. Of 1,800,000 or so distinct CDR3 sequences listed, 32% were seen once; the top ten hold 0.25% to 0.3%. Source material: cord blood. Receptors were obtained from a newborn girl in good health.

The chain employs TRBV14 and TRBJ1-2, with TRBD1 identical over 7 bases. The CDR3 spans 15 residues. Germline V gives CDR1 SGHDN, CDR2 FVKESK. V lost 4 bases, J lost 4 bases, and 9 bases stayed unmatched. The CDR3 spells CASSLTGTVLYGYTF. CDR3 DNA sequence: TGTGCCAGCAGCCTTACCGGGACAGTCCTCTATGGCTACACCTTC.

The chain couples TRBV5-1 to TRBJ2-7; the D is unclear. This CDR3 is 15 amino acids long. In germline, CDR1 is SGHRS, CDR2 YFSETQ. The V and J ends lost 4 bases and 2 bases respectively, with 16 bases between them. The chain's CDR3 is CASSPTDRLAYEQYF. The CDR3 bases are TGCGCCAGCAGCCCCACGGATAGGTTAGCCTACGAGCAGTACTTC.

This clonotype has a handful of counts. This chain connects TRBV21-1 to TRBJ1-6. TRBV21-1 is a known pseudogene. CDR3 length: 17 amino acids. CDR3 sequence (DNA): TGTGCCAGCAGCAAAGAATTCCCCACCTCCTATAATTCACCCCTCCACTTT. Its translation: CASSKEFPTSYNSPLHF.

The chain has TRBV7-9 and TRBJ2-5, with 8 bases that match TRBD2. V lost 4 bases, J lost 2 bases, and 6 bases stayed unmatched. Germline values: CDR1 SEHNR, CDR2 FQNEAQ (reference sequence). There are 15 residues in the CDR3. DNA of the CDR3: TGTGCCAGCAGCTCCCCCGGGACTAGACAAGAGACCCAGTACTTC. Protein product: CASSSPGTRQETQYF.

A few counts support this clonotype. V and J are TRBV7-6 and TRBJ2-1; D is unclear. The CDR3 totals 17 residues. V shed 3 bases and J shed 0 bases, with 15 bases lying between them. The germline CDR1 and CDR2 sequences are SGHVS and FNYEAQ. CDR3 sequence (DNA): TGTGCCAGCAGCTTCCCCCTTGGGCATCCCTCCTACAATGAGCAGTTCTTC. Its protein product is CASSFPLGHPSYNEQFF.

This clonotype occurred a few times. The rearrangement uses TRBV12-3 or TRBV12-4 and TRBJ1-6, with no clear D. The CDR3 is 16 amino acids. With 3 bases removed from V and 10 bases from J, the gap between germline ends came to 19 bases. The CDR3 DNA reads as TGTGCCAGCAGTTTGGGCAGGTCACCCGCAGAGTCACCCCTCCACTTT. It codes for CASSLGRSPAESPLHF.

This clonotype was seen a few times. J is TRBJ1-1 and V is TRBV6-5; D might be TRBD1 (5 bases). Germline values: CDR1 MNHEY, CDR2 SVGAGI. The CDR3 is 13 amino acids. The V end lost 6 bases, the J end lost 6 bases, and 14 bases lay between the germline ends. The DNA for the CDR3 is TGTGCCAGCAGCTTCTACGGGACCTCTGAAGCTTTCTTT. This encodes CASSFYGTSEAFF.

The chain joins TRBV10-3 to TRBJ1-3; 7 bases agree with TRBD1. Germline CDR1 is ENHRY and CDR2 is SYGVKD. V gave up 6 bases and J gave up 1 base; unmatched junction bases: 3. The CDR3 has 14 residues. CDR3 sequence (DNA): TGTGCCATCAGAGGCAGGGGGTCTGGAAACACCATATATTTT. This gives the protein CAIRGRGSGNTIYF.

The chain links TRBV5-1 to TRBJ2-1; D gene ambiguous. V was cut by 0 bases and J by 5 bases, with 15 bases left in between. The CDR3 is 16 residues long. CDR1 SGHRS and CDR2 YFSETQ come from the germline V gene. The CDR3 bases are TGCGCCAGCAGCTTGGGGGCAGGTAGTACACACAATGAGCAGTTCTTC. Translated: CASSLGAGSTHNEQFF.

This clonotype was detected only a few times. This chain joins TRBV5-6 and TRBJ2-6; the D gene is possibly TRBD1 (5 bases). With 4 bases removed from V and 0 bases from J, the gap between germline ends came to 8 bases. Looked up from germline, CDR1 is SGHDT and CDR2 is YYEEEE. The CDR3 spans 15 residues. The CDR3 DNA reads as TGTGCCAGCAGCGGGGCACTCTCTGGGGCCAACGTCCTGACTTTC. As protein: CASSGALSGANVLTF.

The rearrangement links TRBV28 to TRBJ1-1, with D possibly TRBD1 on 5 matching bases. Germline-derived CDR1 and CDR2 are MDHEN and SYDVKM. V lost 0 bases and J lost 6, with 8 bases in between. The CDR3 length is 13 residues. CDR3 in amino acids: CASSLWRGAEAFF. For the CDR3, the DNA is TGTGCCAGCAGTTTATGGCGAGGGGCTGAAGCTTTCTTT.

Concerning this clonotype: This may arise from a read error, as a much more abundant clone is one base away. This chain uses TRBV29-1 with TRBJ2-7, with TRBD2 identical over 7 bases. The CDR3 length is 15 residues. CDR1 SQVTM and CDR2 ANQGSEA come from the germline V gene. The chain's CDR3 is CSVEDWASGPYGQYF. The DNA of the CDR3 is TGCAGCGTTGAAGATTGGGCTAGCGGTCCCTACGGGCAGTACTTC.

This rearrangement joins TRBV25-1 to TRBJ2-3, with 8 positions matching TRBD1. Per germline, CDR1 MGHDK and CDR2 SYGVNS. The CDR3 sequence is 17 residues long. The J segment lost 1 base and the V segment lost 4 bases, leaving 10 bases of the junction unmatched. The CDR3 sequence: CASSGLGQGRRTDTQYF. The DNA for the CDR3 is TGTGCCAGCAGTGGCCTAGGACAGGGTCGGCGCACAGATACGCAGTATTTT.

The rearrangement joins TRBV29-1 to TRBJ1-1; 7 bases fit TRBD1. Germline CDR1 SQVTM, CDR2 ANQGSEA. J was trimmed by 2 bases and V by 2 bases; bases with no gene match: 2. CDR3 length: 13 amino acids. CDR3 coding DNA: TGCAGCGTTGAAAGGGACAGCAACACTGAAGCTTTCTTT. The encoded protein is CSVERDSNTEAFF.

This clonotype was detected only a few times. This rearrangement joins TRBV14 to TRBJ2-7; 12 positions match TRBD2. The trim removed 0 bases at V and 0 bases at J, leaving 3 bases unmatched. Per the germline V gene, CDR1 is SGHDN and CDR2 is FVKESK. The CDR3 loop spans 17 amino acids. The CDR3 nucleotides read TGTGCCAGCAGCCAAGATGGACTAGCGGGACTCTCCTACGAGCAGTACTTC. It codes for CASSQDGLAGLSYEQYF.

The gene calls are TRBV20-1 and TRBJ1-5; D may be TRBD1 (5 bases). The germline V gene has CDR1 DFQATT and CDR2 SNEGSKA (reference sequence). CDR3 length: 16 amino acids. The V and J ends lost 1 base and 4 bases respectively, with 17 bases between them. CDR3 DNA: TGCAGTGCTAGAGCCGCCGGATCAGCAGGGAATCAGCCCCAGCATTTT. Translated: CSARAAGSAGNQPQHF.

The gene calls are TRBV9 and TRBJ2-2, with 7 bases matching TRBD1. Germline V lookup: CDR1 SGDLS, CDR2 YYNGEE. V lost 3 bases to trimming and J lost 3 bases; unmatched junction nucleotides: 5. This CDR3 is built from 15 residues. Here the CDR3 reads CASSARQGHTGELFF. The CDR3 region has the DNA TGTGCCAGCAGCGCCCGACAGGGCCACACCGGGGAGCTGTTTTTT.

This clonotype showed up many times. The rearrangement links TRBV29-1 to TRBJ1-4; D not resolved. CDR1 is SQVTM and CDR2 is ANQGSEA in the germline V gene. The ends were cut back, 6 bases at V and 8 bases at J, with 13 bases in the middle. This CDR3 region has 12 residues. The DNA of the CDR3 is TGCAGCGTCGCTAGGGCGGGAGAAAAACTGTTTTTT. It is translated as CSVARAGEKLFF. Together with reference TRBV29-1 and TRBJ1-4, the CDR3 gives the full variable domain: SAVISQKPSRDICQRGTSLTIQCQVDSQVTMMFWYRQQPGQSLTLIATANQGSEATYESGFVIDKFPISRPNLTFSTLTVSNMSPEDSSIYLCSVARAGEKLFFGSGTQLSVL.